The rows below give T cell receptor beta chains drawn from one sample of a study of response to subunit inactivated influenza vaccine. TCRdb passed the RT-PCR reads through MiXCR, listing each CDR3 protein once. Among about 700,000 distinct CDR3 sequences, 15% to 18% were seen once, and the ten largest hold 11%. This specimen was PBMCs from blood, taken about 12 days after vaccination. The origin of the receptors is a man aged 50-60 years who received an inactivated influenza vaccine. Each CDR3 is given with its conserved first and last residue. The D gene is left open where the match is weak. Clone size is given for some rows only: seen once, a few or many times, or a class if the clone is expanded.

cdr3_aa cdr3_nt v_call d_call clone_size j_call
CASSWTVQPQHF TGTGCCAGCAGCTGGACAGTTCAGCCCCAGCATTTT TRBV6-1 . few TRBJ1-5
CASSLGAARETQYF TGTGCCAGCAGTTTAGGGGCGGCCCGGGAGACCCAGTACTTC TRBV12-3/TRBV12-4 . few TRBJ2-5
CASQPGQGTEAFF TGCGCCAGCCAACCGGGACAGGGGACCGAAGCTTTCTTT TRBV5-1 TRBD1 . TRBJ1-1
CSARARQGKNIQYF TGCAGTGCTAGAGCGAGACAGGGAAAAAACATTCAGTACTTC TRBV20-1 TRBD1 few TRBJ2-4
CSAWTDEQYF TGCAGTGCTTGGACCGACGAGCAGTACTTC TRBV20-1 . few TRBJ2-7
CASSLVPSGGNRAYEQYF TGTGCCAGCAGCTTAGTACCTAGCGGGGGGAATCGAGCCTACGAGCAGTACTTC TRBV7-8 TRBD2 few TRBJ2-7
CASSPSGLIRYEQYF TGTGCCAGCAGCCCCTCGGGACTTATTCGCTACGAGCAGTACTTC TRBV6-1 . few TRBJ2-7
CASITTRDSSTDTQYF TGTGCCAGCATAACGACCCGGGACAGCAGCACAGATACGCAGTATTTT TRBV28 TRBD1 . TRBJ2-3
CSVKDGGRGTEAFF TGCAGCGTCAAAGACGGGGGCAGGGGAACTGAAGCTTTCTTT TRBV29-1 . . TRBJ1-1
CASSGKAGSSTDTQYF TGTGCCAGCAGTGGGAAGGCGGGATCTAGCACAGATACGCAGTATTTT TRBV2 . few TRBJ2-3
CATSRDGTFLYGYTF TGTGCCACCAGCAGAGATGGTACATTCTTATATGGCTACACCTTC TRBV15 . few TRBJ1-2
CASSGTGPYNEQFF TGCGCCAGCAGTGGGACAGGGCCCTACAATGAGCAGTTCTTC TRBV5-1 TRBD1 few TRBJ2-1
CASSPALRWSEQYF TGCGCCAGCAGCCCAGCCCTAAGGTGGAGCGAGCAGTACTTC TRBV5-1 . few TRBJ2-7
CASSKHPTGNYGYTF TGTGCCAGCAGCAAACACCCCACAGGAAATTATGGCTACACCTTC TRBV3-1 . few TRBJ1-2
CASSQASGNTEAFF TGTGCCAGCAGCCAAGCATCAGGGAACACTGAAGCTTTCTTT TRBV3-1 . . TRBJ1-1
CASSPNSGSYSYEQYF TGTGCCAGCTCACCCAACTCCGGGTCTTACTCCTACGAGCAGTACTTC TRBV18 . . TRBJ2-7
CASSLYVGAGTEAFF TGCGCCAGCAGCTTGTACGTAGGGGCCGGCACTGAAGCTTTCTTT TRBV5-1 . . TRBJ1-1
CASSLIRTGSGELFF TGTGCCAGCAGCTTAATCCGGACAGGGTCCGGGGAGCTGTTTTTT TRBV7-2 TRBD1 . TRBJ2-2
CASSQVMLAGGYEQYF TGTGCCAGCAGCCAAGTCATGCTAGCGGGAGGTTACGAGCAGTACTTC TRBV3-1 TRBD2 few TRBJ2-7
CSVDPGTGATDTQYF TGCAGCGTTGATCCCGGGACAGGGGCAACAGATACGCAGTATTTT TRBV29-1 TRBD1 few TRBJ2-3
CASSPHEWYGHTEAFF TGTGCCAGCAGTCCCCATGAGTGGTACGGGCACACTGAAGCTTTCTTT TRBV12-3/TRBV12-4 . few TRBJ1-1
CASSPRSGSQYNEQFF TGTGCCAGCAGCCCCCGGTCGGGTTCCCAATACAATGAGCAGTTCTTC TRBV27 . . TRBJ2-1
CASSQDPWRDTYEQYF TGCGCCAGCAGCCAAGATCCTTGGCGGGACACCTACGAGCAGTACTTC TRBV4-3 . . TRBJ2-7
CASSLSPRGRDTQYF TGTGCCAGCAGTTTATCACCACGGGGCCGTGATACGCAGTATTTT TRBV27 . once TRBJ2-3
CASRTGTAVWETQYF TGTGCCAGCAGAACCGGGACAGCCGTTTGGGAGACCCAGTACTTC TRBV2 TRBD1 . TRBJ2-5
CASSLTGYQPQHF TGTGCCAGCAGTTTGACAGGGTATCAGCCCCAGCATTTT TRBV12-3/TRBV12-4 TRBD1 . TRBJ1-5
CASSLITAAYEQYF TGCGCCAGCAGCTTGATAACAGCGGCCTACGAGCAGTACTTC TRBV5-1 . few TRBJ2-7
CASTPQGSSGANVLTF TGTGCCAGCACCCCACAGGGATCTTCTGGGGCCAACGTCCTGACTTTC TRBV6-2/TRBV6-3 . few TRBJ2-6
CSAPQGALTGELFF TGCAGTGCACCTCAGGGGGCACTGACCGGGGAGCTGTTTTTT TRBV20-1 TRBD1 . TRBJ2-2
CASSAPLRYGYTF TGTGCCAGCAGTGCCCCGTTGAGGTATGGCTACACCTTC TRBV12-3/TRBV12-4 . few TRBJ1-2
CSARPTVALVVQYF TGCAGTGCTAGACCAACGGTGGCATTGGTTGTGCAGTACTTC TRBV20-1 . few TRBJ2-7
CASSQRSTNYGYTF TGTGCCAGCAGCCAACGGTCAACTAACTATGGCTACACCTTC TRBV3-1 . few TRBJ1-2
CSVGAGAYEQYF TGCAGCGTTGGGGCAGGGGCCTACGAGCAGTACTTC TRBV29-1 . many TRBJ2-7
CSGDPGYRADNEQFF TGCAGTGGGGATCCAGGGTATAGGGCGGACAATGAGCAGTTCTTC TRBV20-1 . . TRBJ2-1
CASSPINTDTQYF TGTGCCAGCAGCCCGATTAACACAGATACGCAGTATTTT TRBV7-2 . . TRBJ2-3
CASSPGTAWGTNEKLFF TGTGCCAGCAGCCCCGGGACAGCATGGGGAACTAATGAAAAACTGTTTTTT TRBV4-2 TRBD1 few TRBJ1-4
CASSLGQATRNEQFF TGTGCCAGCAGCTTAGGTCAGGCAACCCGCAATGAGCAGTTCTTC TRBV7-9 . few TRBJ2-1
CASSFLGQGTGAFF TGTGCCAGCAGTTTTCTTGGACAGGGGACTGGAGCTTTCTTT TRBV12-3/TRBV12-4 TRBD1 . TRBJ1-1
CSARDAGGSTEAFF TGCAGTGCTAGAGATGCTGGGGGGAGCACTGAAGCTTTCTTT TRBV20-1 . . TRBJ1-1
CASSPPGRDTEAFF TGTGCCAGCTCACCACCAGGGAGGGACACTGAAGCTTTCTTT TRBV18 . few TRBJ1-1
CASSSRHRNGANEQFF TGTGCCAGCAGTTCTCGACACCGGAACGGGGCCAATGAGCAGTTCTTC TRBV12-3/TRBV12-4 . few TRBJ2-1
CASRGQYYGYTF TGTGCCAGTCGGGGACAGTACTATGGCTACACCTTC TRBV7-8 TRBD1 few TRBJ1-2
CASSVSGQSYNEQFF TGTGCCAGCAGCGTAAGCGGGCAATCATACAATGAGCAGTTCTTC TRBV9 . . TRBJ2-1
CSARDYRGLVSSYEQYF TGCAGTGCTAGAGACTACAGGGGGCTCGTAAGCTCCTACGAGCAGTACTTC TRBV20-1 TRBD1 few TRBJ2-7
CASSATSVGETQYF TGCGCCAGCAGCGCGACTAGCGTGGGAGAGACCCAGTACTTC TRBV5-1 TRBD2 few TRBJ2-5
CASSRGRLYQPQHF TGTGCCAGCAGCCGGGGTCGGTTATATCAGCCCCAGCATTTT TRBV12-3/TRBV12-4 . . TRBJ1-5
CSAVYRDRVPDIQYF TGCAGTGCCGTATACCGGGACAGGGTTCCGGACATTCAGTACTTC TRBV20-1 TRBD1 . TRBJ2-4
CSASSGLNYEQYF TGCAGTGCTAGCTCAGGACTCAACTACGAGCAGTACTTC TRBV20-1 . . TRBJ2-7
CASSQGIGRTGATGELFF TGCGCCAGCAGCCAAGGGATAGGGAGGACAGGGGCGACCGGGGAGCTGTTTTTT TRBV4-1 TRBD1 many TRBJ2-2
CASSFQKQYF TGTGCCAGCAGTTTTCAAAAGCAGTACTTC TRBV28 . few TRBJ2-7
CASSQTSGQIRFRTDTQYF TGTGCCAGCAGCCAGACCTCGGGACAGATACGTTTCCGCACAGATACGCAGTATTTT TRBV14 TRBD1 . TRBJ2-3
CASSQVATNSYEQYF TGTGCCAGCAGCCAAGTAGCGACTAACTCCTACGAGCAGTACTTC TRBV4-2 . few TRBJ2-7
CATSPFGQIEAFF TGTGCCACCAGTCCGTTCGGGCAGATCGAAGCTTTCTTT TRBV24-1 . . TRBJ1-1
CSVSLVNTEAFF TGCAGCGTTTCGTTAGTTAACACTGAAGCTTTCTTT TRBV29-1 . few TRBJ1-1
CASSFYRGAPHEQYF TGTGCCAGCAGTTTCTACCGTGGGGCCCCCCACGAGCAGTACTTC TRBV6-2/TRBV6-3 . . TRBJ2-7